The 32 T cell receptor beta chains reported below all come from one sample, sequenced in a study of T cells after posttransplantation cyclophosphamide (dated by TCRdb to about 2016). The library was made by the immunoSEQ multiplex PCR assay. The table comes from immuneACCESS by way of TCRdb, which keeps in-frame sequences with V and J called. Part of the clones is missing from these tables; in studies checked, under half for an unresolved V gene and the rest for unknown reasons. With under 9,000 clones recorded, this sample contains no clone counted only once. The leading ten clones occupy over 50% of the sample. What the treatment or condition label conveys for this sample: high-dose cyclophosphamide on days +3 and +4 as single-agent GVHD prophylaxis. Patients in the PTCy group got busulfan and fludarabine conditioning, a marrow graft from a related or unrelated donor, and cyclophosphamide on days +3 and +4.

Source: PBMCs, taken after allogeneic stem cell transplant with posttransplant cyclophosphamide. The receptors were sampled from a male patient aged 50 or older who received an allogeneic stem cell transplant from an unrelated donor, was CMV-positive, and had acute GVHD only. Following a transplant, a fraction of the T cells may be traceable to the graft donor.

This clone was picked up many times. The chain is built from TRBV11-2 and TRBJ2-7, with a possible D match to TRBD1 (6 bases). The CDR3 extends over 12 amino acids. In germline, CDR1 is SGHAT, CDR2 FQNNGV. Trimming shortened V by 5 bases and J by 2 bases, and 7 bases separated the two germline ends. The CDR3 reads CASSGDTYEQYF. Here the CDR3 DNA reads TGTGCCAGCAGCGGGGACACCTACGAGCAGTACTTC.

This clone occurred many times. V is TRBV13 and J is TRBJ2-3, with a weak D call TRBD2 (6 bases). The CDR3 has 15 residues. Germline CDR1 PRHDT, CDR2 FYEKMQ (reference sequence). The V gene lost 0 bases and the J gene lost 7 bases, with 14 bases spanning the gap. CDR3 protein: CASSLGLARTNTQYF. CDR3 sequence (DNA): TGTGCCAGCAGCTTAGGGCTAGCGCGGACTAATACGCAGTATTTT.

This clone has just a few counts. The chain carries TRBV5-1 and TRBJ2-5, with D perhaps matching TRBD2 (6 bases). The J call is in doubt because the DNA end fits TRBJ2-7 better. Germline CDR1 is SGHRS and CDR2 is YFSETQ. This CDR3 is 15 amino acids long. The CDR3, as DNA: TGCGCCAGCAGACGCTTACGGGAGCGCTCCTACGAGCAGTACTTC. Translating gives CASRRLRERSYEQYF.

This clone was counted many times. The V call is TRBV18, the J call TRBJ1-5, with D possibly TRBD1 on 5 matching bases. The CDR3 covers 14 residues. V lost 2 bases, J lost 2 bases, and 7 bases lay in between. Germline V gene lookup returns CDR1 KGHSH and CDR2 LQKENI. In nucleotides, the CDR3 is TGTGCCAGCTCACCAGGGGCGGGCAATCAGCCCCAGCATTTT. Its translation: CASSPGAGNQPQHF.

This clone has ten or more counts. The gene calls are TRBV19 and TRBJ2-6, with no clear D. Germline V lookup: CDR1 LNHDA, CDR2 SQIVND (reference sequence). V lost 2 bases to trimming and J lost 1 base, with 6 bases between them. The CDR3 is 15 amino acids. This CDR3 reads CASSIRQSGANVLTF. CDR3 nucleotides: TGTGCCAGTAGTATACGACAATCTGGGGCCAACGTCCTGACTTTC.

This clone was seen repeatedly, ten times or more. The chain recombines TRBV5-4 with TRBJ1-1; 12 bases map to TRBD1. Germline lookup yields CDR1 SGHNT and CDR2 YYREEE (reference sequence). CDR3 length equals 17 residues. After removal of 3 bases from V and 2 bases from J, the junction contained 8 bases not matched to a gene. DNA of the CDR3: TGTGCCAGCAGCTCGGGACAGGGGGCGTTGGAAAACACTGAAGCTTTCTTT. Translating it yields CASSSGQGALENTEAFF.

In this sample, this clone turned up many times. The genes are TRBV5-1 and TRBJ1-4; 7 bases agree with TRBD1. The germline V gene encodes CDR1 SGHRS and CDR2 YFSETQ. The length of the CDR3 is 16 residues. Germline trimming cut 3 bases from V and 0 bases from J; bases unmatched to any gene: 5. The CDR3 spells CASSYTGAATNEKLFF. Written as DNA, the CDR3 is TGCGCCAGCAGCTATACAGGGGCTGCAACTAATGAAAAACTGTTTTTT.

This clone has ten or more counts. The CDR3 protein is CASSQDYGRSGYTF. The CDR3 coding sequence is TGTGCCAGCAGCCAAGATTACGGCAGGTCTGGCTACACCTTC. The chain carries TRBV14 and TRBJ1-2; D not certain. This CDR3 is 14 amino acids long. Trimming cost V 0 bases and J 7 bases, with 12 bases left between them. CDR1 and CDR2 from the germline V gene are SGHDN and FVKESK.

Many counts were recorded for this clone. The CDR3 region is CASSQVQAINEQFF. CDR3 DNA sequence: TGTGCCAGCAGCCAAGTACAGGCGATCAATGAGCAGTTCTTC. The chain joins TRBV4-2 to TRBJ2-1; the D gene is possibly TRBD1 (5 bases). The CDR3 has 14 amino acids. V lost 1 base and J lost 6, with 10 bases in between. Germline CDR1 LGHNA, CDR2 YNFKEQ.

The rearrangement joins TRBV7-9 to TRBJ2-7; the match to TRBD2 covers 8 bases. V trimming: 2 bases; J trimming: 2 bases; junction bases outside the gene matches: 2. The CDR3 length is 14 residues. Germline lookup yields CDR1 SEHNR and CDR2 FQNEAQ (reference sequence). The CDR3 region is CASSLTSGPYEQYF. Written as DNA, the CDR3 is TGTGCCAGCAGCTTAACTAGCGGACCCTACGAGCAGTACTTC.

There are many counts of this clone. CDR3 protein: CASSDRGSSYNEQFF. The CDR3 DNA is TGTGCCAGCAGCGACAGGGGGTCCTCCTACAATGAGCAGTTCTTC. V usage is TRBV7-8 and J usage is TRBJ2-1; 9 bases match TRBD1. V gave up 5 bases and J gave up 0 bases; unmatched junction bases: 2. The CDR3 spans 15 residues. The V gene's germline CDR1 is SGHVS and CDR2 FQNEAQ. The full variable domain, with the rest looked up from reference TRBV7-8 and TRBJ2-1, is GAGVSQSPRYKVAKRGQDVALRCDPISGHVSLFWYQQALGQGPEFLTYFQNEAQLDKSGLPSDRFFAERPEGSVSTLKIQRTQQEDSAVYLCASSDRGSSYNEQFFGPGTRLTVL.

Ten or more counts support this clone. The rearrangement joins TRBV5-4 to TRBJ1-3, with 11 bases identical to TRBD1. Germline lookup yields CDR1 SGHNT and CDR2 YYREEE (reference sequence). This CDR3 region has 15 residues. V lost 4 bases, J lost 2 bases, and 2 bases stayed unmatched. CDR3 sequence reads: CASSLGQGAGNTIYF. The CDR3 DNA reads as TGTGCCAGCAGCCTGGGACAGGGGGCTGGAAACACCATATATTTT.

By its share, this clone is medium-sized. The sample has other DNA sequences that encode this CDR3 too. The J gene is TRBJ2-7, the V gene TRBV19; D might be TRBD1 (5 bases). Deletions cut 8 bases from V and 4 bases from J, with 9 bases between. CDR3 length equals 11 residues. Looked up from germline, CDR1 is LNHDA and CDR2 is SQIVND (reference sequence). In DNA, the CDR3 is TGTGCCAGTGGTCACAGGTACGAGCAGTACTTC. It encodes CASGHRYEQYF.

This clone has ten or more counts. The chain has TRBV5-6 and TRBJ2-2; D may be TRBD1 (6 bases). Germline CDR1 and CDR2: SGHDT and YYEEEE. V gave up 2 bases and J gave up 6 bases, with 14 bases separating them. The CDR3 runs to 15 residues. CDR3 in amino acids: CASSFSTGWSGELFF. DNA for the CDR3: TGTGCCAGCAGCTTCAGCACAGGGTGGTCCGGGGAGCTGTTTTTT.

In this sample, this clone turned up many times. The V call is TRBV5-4, the J call TRBJ2-3; unclear D gene. CDR1 and CDR2 (germline): SGHNT, YYREEE (reference sequence). Trimming removed 1 base from V and 1 base from J, with 10 bases in between. The CDR3 has 15 residues. The CDR3 DNA is TGTGCCAGCAGCTTGACACAGATGGGCACAGATACGCAGTATTTT. Amino acids: CASSLTQMGTDTQYF.

This clone appeared a few times. The rearrangement joins TRBV27 to TRBJ2-1; TRBD2 matches 11 bases. V gave up 7 bases and J gave up 7 bases; unmatched junction bases: 9. This CDR3 region has 15 residues. Germline V CDR1 and CDR2: MNHEY, SMNVEV (reference sequence). The CDR3 sequence: CASILRLAGINEQFF. The CDR3 DNA sequence: TGTGCCAGCATCCTACGACTAGCGGGAATTAATGAGCAGTTCTTC.

This clone was seen a few times. The CDR3 sequence is CAWSVRPSGDEQFF. DNA of the CDR3: TGTGCCTGGAGTGTACGACCTAGCGGGGATGAGCAGTTCTTC. J is TRBJ2-1 and V is TRBV30; 9 bases align to TRBD2. Trimming took 0 bases from V and 8 from J; bases not matched to a gene: 5. The CDR3 runs 14 residues. The germline CDR1 and CDR2 sequences are GTSNPN and SVGIG (reference sequence). Full variable domain (missing parts from reference TRBV30 and TRBJ2-1): SQTIHQWPATLVQPVGSPLSLECTVEGTSNPNLYWYRQAAGRGLQLLFYSVGIGQISSEVPQNLSASRPQDRQFILSSKKLLLSDSGFYLCAWSVRPSGDEQFFGPGTRLTVL.

This clone was seen at least ten times. This chain connects TRBV28 to TRBJ1-2; D unresolved. V lost 2 bases to trimming and J lost 0 bases, with 4 bases between them. The CDR3 runs 13 residues. Germline V CDR1 and CDR2: MDHEN, SYDVKM. The CDR3 nucleotides are TGTGCCAGCAGTTTAACAACTAACTATGGCTACACCTTC. Protein: CASSLTTNYGYTF.

This clone has just a few counts. The chain joins TRBV7-9 to TRBJ2-2, with 9 nucleotides matching TRBD1. The CDR3 has 18 amino acids. The J segment lost 3 bases and the V segment lost 0 bases, leaving 8 bases of the junction unmatched. Germline-derived CDR1 and CDR2 are SEHNR and FQNEAQ (reference sequence). The CDR3 loop is CASSLALGGTGHTGELFF. The CDR3, as DNA: TGTGCCAGCAGCTTAGCCCTCGGTGGGACAGGGCACACCGGGGAGCTGTTTTTT.

This clone was detected many times. The chain carries TRBV19 and TRBJ2-5, with 7 bases matching TRBD2. The trim removed 1 base at V and 4 bases at J, leaving 0 bases unmatched. The CDR3 sequence is 13 residues long. CDR1 and CDR2 from the germline V gene are LNHDA and SQIVND (reference sequence). In DNA, the CDR3 is TGTGCCAGTAGTATAGCGGGAGGAGAGACCCAGTACTTC. Translated: CASSIAGGETQYF.

This clone was observed at least ten times. The CDR3 reads CASSSRGGKQFF. DNA for the CDR3: TGTGCCAGCAGCTCCAGGGGCGGCAAGCAGTTCTTC. The chain combines TRBV7-2 with TRBJ2-1; D might be TRBD1 (6 bases). The CDR3 totals 12 residues. From germline, CDR1 is SGHTA and CDR2 FQGNSA. Between the trimmed V and J ends, which lost 4 bases and 11 bases, there was a span of 12 bases.

This clone was observed at least ten times. V is TRBV30 and J is TRBJ1-5; D remains ambiguous. With 1 base removed from V and 7 bases from J, the gap between germline ends came to 11 bases. Germline loops: CDR1 GTSNPN, CDR2 SVGIG (reference sequence). This CDR3 spans 13 amino acids. Here the CDR3 reads CAWSDESRQPQHF. CDR3 coding DNA: TGTGCCTGGAGTGACGAGAGTCGGCAGCCCCAGCATTTT. Full variable domain (rest looked up from reference TRBV30 and TRBJ1-5): SQTIHQWPATLVQPVGSPLSLECTVEGTSNPNLYWYRQAAGRGLQLLFYSVGIGQISSEVPQNLSASRPQDRQFILSSKKLLLSDSGFYLCAWSDESRQPQHFGDGTRLSIL.

Ten or more counts support this clone. V and J are TRBV4-1 and TRBJ1-2, with D hard to call. CDR1 is MGHRA and CDR2 is YSYEKL in the germline V gene. This CDR3 region has 14 residues. V dropped 4 bases and J dropped 1 base, with 10 bases sitting between them. This CDR3 reads CASSLDEVNYGYTF. CDR3 DNA: TGCGCCAGCAGCCTTGACGAGGTTAACTATGGCTACACCTTC.

This CDR3 is CASSSSGTGTSEQYF. DNA for the CDR3: TGTGCCAGCAGCTCCTCCGGGACAGGGACTAGCGAGCAGTACTTC. The chain uses TRBV7-9 and TRBJ2-7, with D possibly being TRBD1 (9 bases). The ends were cut back, 4 bases at V and 6 bases at J, with 19 bases in the middle. CDR1 SEHNR and CDR2 FQNEAQ come from the germline V gene (reference sequence). This CDR3 comprises 15 residues.

The CDR3 coding sequence is TGTGCCAGCACCCCGGGACAGGGGTTTTTAGACGAGCAGTACTTC. It is translated as CASTPGQGFLDEQYF. The chain carries TRBV6-6 and TRBJ2-7; 10 nucleotides match TRBD1. V dropped 7 bases and J dropped 5; count of bases not matched to a gene: 11. CDR3 length: 15 amino acids. Germline V CDR1 and CDR2: MNHNY, SVGAGI (reference sequence).

This clone was seen more than once but under ten times. The J gene is TRBJ2-3, the V gene TRBV7-8; the match to TRBD2 covers 9 bases. The germline V gene has CDR1 SGHVS and CDR2 FQNEAQ. The J segment lost 6 bases and the V segment lost 2 bases, leaving 12 bases of the junction unmatched. The CDR3 runs 17 residues. The DNA for the CDR3 is TGTGCCAGCAGCTTAAGGATGGCGGGGGGGCCTTGGGATACGCAGTATTTT. Its translation is CASSLRMAGGPWDTQYF.

This clone has at least ten counts. This chain links TRBV6-1 with TRBJ2-2; TRBD2 agrees at 8 bases. The V gene's germline CDR1 is MNHNS and CDR2 SASEGT. The CDR3 has 15 residues. V was clipped by 5 bases and J by 4 bases; unmatched bases: 6. CDR3 sequence reads: CASSSTRGGTGELFF. The CDR3, as DNA: TGTGCCAGCAGTTCTACACGGGGGGGCACCGGGGAGCTGTTTTTT.

This clone was observed many times. V usage is TRBV28 and J usage is TRBJ2-1, with D tentatively TRBD2 (5 bases). Germline V CDR1 and CDR2: MDHEN, SYDVKM. V was shortened by 4 bases and J by 10 bases, with 14 bases between the two germline ends. The CDR3 spans 13 residues. Here the CDR3 DNA reads TGTGCCAGCAGTTCCCCCGGCGGGTCGGAGCAGTTCTTC. It codes for CASSSPGGSEQFF.

This clone was seen only a few times. This chain joins TRBV5-5 and TRBJ1-2; 12 bases are a match to TRBD1. Germline V gene sequence: CDR1 SGHKS, CDR2 YYEKEE (reference sequence). The J segment lost 7 bases and the V segment lost 6 bases, leaving 19 bases of the junction unmatched. This CDR3 contains 18 residues. CDR3 nucleotide sequence: TGTGCCAGCACCTACTCCGGGACAGGGGGCGCGCGGGCGGCTGGCTACACCTTC. Its translation: CASTYSGTGGARAAGYTF. Complete variable domain (other parts from reference TRBV5-5 and TRBJ1-2): DAGVTQSPTHLIKTRGQQVTLRCSPISGHKSVSWYQQVLGQGPQFIFQYYEKEERGRGNFPDRFSARQFPNYSSELNVNALLLGDSALYLCASTYSGTGGARAAGYTFGSGTRLTVV.

There are many counts of this clone. The chain recombines TRBV6-1 with TRBJ2-1; 8 positions agree with TRBD1. Germline trimming cut 6 bases from V and 1 base from J; bases unmatched to any gene: 2. The germline CDR1 and CDR2 sequences are MNHNS and SASEGT. CDR3 length equals 14 residues. The CDR3, as DNA: TGTGCCAGCAGCCGGGACAGGTCCTACAATGAGCAGTTCTTC. Translated: CASSRDRSYNEQFF.

This clone was seen more than once but under ten times. V gene TRBV4-2 combines with J gene TRBJ1-2, with D tentatively TRBD1 (6 bases). The V gene's germline CDR1 is LGHNA and CDR2 YNFKEQ. This CDR3 is built from 15 residues. Trimming shortened V by 0 bases and J by 4 bases, and 12 bases separated the two germline ends. The CDR3 spells CASSQEGGVSYGYTF. The CDR3 bases are TGTGCCAGCAGCCAAGAAGGGGGGGTAAGCTATGGCTACACCTTC.

This clone was detected many times. The gene calls are TRBV29-1 and TRBJ1-1; 10 bases are a match to TRBD1. CDR1 is SQVTM, CDR2 ANQGSEA, per germline. This CDR3 is 12 amino acids long. The V and J ends lost 4 bases and 5 bases, in that order; junction bases with no gene match: 1. CDR3 bases: TGCAGCGTTGGGACAGGGGGAACTGAAGCTTTCTTT. It translates to CSVGTGGTEAFF. The variable domain in full, with the rest retrieved from reference TRBV29-1 and TRBJ1-1, is SAVISQKPSRDICQRGTSLTIQCQVDSQVTMMFWYRQQPGQSLTLIATANQGSEATYESGFVIDKFPISRPNLTFSTLTVSNMSPEDSSIYLCSVGTGGTEAFFGQGTRLTVV.